This TCR beta chain is drawn from a study of technical replicates of blood from a handful of donors (TCRdb year 2017). Library preparation used the immunoSEQ multiplex PCR assay. As stored in TCRdb, this immuneACCESS dataset retains in-frame rearrangements with V and J assigned. A fraction of the clones does not appear; measured against another copy, unresolved V genes explain less than half of the discrepancy, and the remainder lacks a known reason. The sample contains about 90,000 clones, about 90% of them found a single time. The ten biggest clones cover approximately 0.3% of the sample. With regard to this clone: What antigen it recognizes has not been identified. No much larger clonotype is one base removed from it; base qualities were not supplied.

The sequenced sample was T cells isolated from PBMCs. The source of this sequence is a human donor in good health.

CDR3 sequence: CASTDSYSNQPQHF. At the DNA level, the sequence is TGTGCCAGTACCGACAGTTATAGCAATCAGCCCCAGCATTTT. The chain links TRBV19 with TRBJ1-5; the best D guess is TRBD1, with 5 bases matching. The CDR3 runs 14 residues from the cysteine to the phenylalanine. The retained sequence is limited to the CDR3, 42 bases, with the frame set at the first base. Trimming costs V 7 bases and J 0 bases, and their ends lie 10 bases apart. The germline V gene (reference sequence) provides CDR1 LNHDA and CDR2 SQIVND.